This T cell receptor beta chain was recorded in a study of T-cell memory formation after mild COVID-19. Study summary: TCR clusters mostly belonged to single donors.

This CDR3 has 17 amino acids. Per the germline V gene, CDR1 is MDHEN and CDR2 is SYDVKM. V lost 2 bases and J lost 3, with 17 bases in between. TCRdb reanalysed the 5' RACE reads using MiXCR and keeps one entry per CDR3 protein. This sample yields hundreds of thousands of distinct CDR3 sequences, of which less than 20% are seen a single time; more than 20% belongs to the top ten. Overall study results and limits: Whereas later expanders leaned CD4+, clones contracting day 15 to 85 showed a balanced CD4/CD8 makeup.

As regards this clonotype: Its antigen remains unknown.

The receptor comes from a man aged 18 to 29 who had mild COVID-19 (a few samples of this study predate the infection). Cell type and time point are not known. Sequenced sample: PBMCs or a T cell subset sorted from them (not recorded which). The chain has TRBV28 and TRBJ2-1; D is perhaps TRBD2 (6 bases). The CDR3 here is CASSLVRSGGDYNEQFF. The CDR3, as DNA: TGTGCCAGCAGTTTAGTAAGGTCTGGAGGGGACTACAATGAGCAGTTCTTC. The full variable domain, in which reference TRBV28 and TRBJ2-1 provide the parts outside the CDR3, is DVKVTQSSRYLVKRTGEKVFLECVQDMDHENMFWYRQDPGLGLRLIYFSYDVKMKEKGDIPEGYSVSREKKERFSLILESASTNQTSMYLCASSLVRSGGDYNEQFFGPGTRLTVL.